This T cell receptor beta chain was obtained from a study of cytomegalovirus exposure and HLA in healthy donors. A remark on this clone: Its antigen is still unknown.

Primers included in the PCR were 60 Vbeta and 13 Jbeta primers. Assay: immunoSEQ multiplex PCR; the TCRdb copy retains only in-frame clones and omits some. The sample holds 150,000 to 170,000 clones, about 75% seen once. Germline-derived CDR1 and CDR2 are SNHLY and FYNNEI. The CDR3 spans 15 residues. Trimming took 6 bases from V and 3 from J, leaving 18 bases between them. The donors gave bone marrow, and they were healthy. Points from the study as a whole: Across donors, presence/absence analyses took sequencing depth to be roughly uniform. Later work associated fewer than 20,000 TCR beta sequences with HLA alleles at 0.05 false discovery rate. Cytomegalovirus status was reportedly diagnosed by the classifier with high specificity and sensitivity.

This clonotype originated in a man in his late teens or twenties in good health and CMV-seronegative. The chain is built from TRBV2 and TRBJ2-7; TRBD1 might be the D (6 bases). Sequenced: PBMCs. In nucleotides, the CDR3 is TGTGCCAGCAGCGAACTAGGACAGACTATCTACGAGCAGTACTTC. Protein product: CASSELGQTIYEQYF.